One and the same sample provided the 23 T cell receptor beta chains below, sequenced in a study of shared clonotypes between healthy human individuals. Data came from immunoSEQ multiplex PCR; TCRdb stores just in-frame clones and leaves some out. This sample has about 680,000 clones; approximately 90% occur once, and the top ten carry 24%. Only CD45RO-negative cells positively selected for CCR7 counted as naive CD8 cells, so terminally differentiated effector memory CD45RA+ cells were excluded. The sequenced sample was naive CD8+ T cells sorted from blood. These TCRs come from a man in his thirties or forties in good health.

This clone is a singleton in its sample. The chain employs TRBV28 and TRBJ1-1; possibly TRBD1 for D (6 bases). Trimming pared 8 bases from V and 6 bases from J, leaving 19 bases between. Per the germline V gene, CDR1 is MDHEN and CDR2 is SYDVKM. The CDR3 has 14 residues. This CDR3 is CASCSQGFSPEAFF. CDR3 bases: TGTGCCAGCTGCAGCCAGGGGTTCAGCCCTGAAGCTTTCTTT.

The CDR3, as DNA: TGTGCCATCAGTGAAAGCTTCGACGAGCAGTACTTC. Its translation is CAISESFDEQYF. The rearrangement uses TRBV10-3 and TRBJ2-7; D call uncertain. The CDR3 totals 12 residues. The V and J ends lost 3 bases and 5 bases respectively, with 8 bases between them. In germline, CDR1 is ENHRY, CDR2 SYGVKD.

The chain employs TRBV19 and TRBJ2-7, with D perhaps matching TRBD1 or TRBD2 (5 bases each). CDR3 length: 13 residues. The germline V gene encodes CDR1 LNHDA and CDR2 SQIVND (reference sequence). The V end was cut by 9 bases, the J end by 3 bases, with 15 bases between. CDR3 amino acids: CARGDPSYYEQYF. The DNA for the CDR3 is TGTGCCAGGGGGGACCCTAGCTACTACGAGCAGTACTTC.

This clone was counted only a few times. CDR3 bases: TGTGCCAGCAGTTTATCGAGAACAGCAGATACGCAGTATTTT. It encodes CASSLSRTADTQYF. The chain is built from TRBV27 and TRBJ2-3; D not resolved. Germline V CDR1 and CDR2: MNHEY, SMNVEV (reference sequence). The length of the CDR3 is 14 residues. Between the trimmed V and J ends, which lost 0 bases and 4 bases, there was a span of 8 bases.

The gene calls are TRBV27 and TRBJ2-7, with a tentative D call TRBD2 (6 bases). This CDR3 region has 16 residues. The V gene lost 6 bases and the J gene lost 3 bases, with 21 bases spanning the gap. In germline, CDR1 is MNHEY, CDR2 SMNVEV (reference sequence). CDR3: CASSPFEAGSYYEQYF. In nucleotides, the CDR3 is TGTGCCAGCAGCCCGTTCGAGGCGGGGTCATACTACGAGCAGTACTTC.

This clone was recorded once. The CDR3 coding sequence is TGTGCCAGCAGCTTAGAAGGGAGGGAGTACGAGCAGTACTTC. This encodes CASSLEGREYEQYF. This chain uses TRBV13 with TRBJ2-7, with 7 bases aligning to TRBD2. CDR1 PRHDT and CDR2 FYEKMQ come from the germline V gene (reference sequence). V lost 1 base to trimming and J lost 4 bases; unmatched junction nucleotides: 4. The CDR3 sequence is 14 residues long.

The genes are TRBV27 and TRBJ2-1; 10 nucleotides agree with TRBD2. Germline V gene data show CDR1 as MNHEY and CDR2 as SMNVEV (reference sequence). The CDR3 is 15 residues long. The junction had 3 bases not matched to a gene; V was cut back by 2 bases and J by 5 bases. CDR3 sequence reads: CASSLPAGGNNEQFF. DNA for the CDR3: TGTGCCAGCAGTTTACCAGCGGGAGGGAACAATGAGCAGTTCTTC.

This clone appeared a few times. The chain employs TRBV5-6 and TRBJ1-1; D gene ambiguous. Per the germline V gene, CDR1 is SGHDT and CDR2 is YYEEEE. V lost 0 bases and J lost 1, with 7 bases in between. CDR3 length: 14 amino acids. CDR3 in amino acids: CASSLGPGNTEAFF. CDR3 bases: TGTGCCAGCAGCTTGGGGCCAGGGAACACTGAAGCTTTCTTT.

The rearrangement joins TRBV27 to TRBJ2-7, with no clear D. Trimming pared 7 bases from V and 7 bases from J, leaving 14 bases between. The germline V gene encodes CDR1 MNHEY and CDR2 SMNVEV (reference sequence). This CDR3 contains 12 residues. This CDR3 is CASTNRAGEQYF. The CDR3, as DNA: TGTGCCAGCACCAATCGGGCCGGTGAGCAGTACTTC.

The rearrangement links TRBV11-3 to TRBJ2-1; 10 bases fit TRBD2. CDR3 length equals 14 residues. Germline V gene data show CDR1 as SGHNT and CDR2 as YENEEA. Losses at the gene ends were 5 bases for V and 4 bases for J; bases not matched to a gene: 2. CDR3 sequence (DNA): TGTGCCAGCAGCGAAGCGGGAGGGTACAATGAGCAGTTCTTC. Its translation is CASSEAGGYNEQFF. Variable domain in full (rest from reference TRBV11-3 and TRBJ2-1): EAGVVQSPRYKIIEKKQPVAFWCNPISGHNTLYWYLQNLGQGPELLIRYENEEAVDDSQLPKDRFSAERLKGVDSTLKIQPAELGDSAVYLCASSEAGGYNEQFFGPGTRLTVL.

The chain employs TRBV27 and TRBJ2-7, with 10 bases aligning to TRBD1. V shed 4 bases and J 3 bases; nucleotides not matched to a gene: 3. This CDR3 contains 14 residues. Germline loops: CDR1 MNHEY, CDR2 SMNVEV (reference sequence). CDR3 sequence (DNA): TGTGCCAGCAGTTGGACAGGGGGAAGCTACGAGCAGTACTTC. As protein: CASSWTGGSYEQYF.

V is TRBV27 and J is TRBJ2-7, with TRBD2 matching 7 bases. Trimming cost V 6 bases and J 3 bases; bases outside gene matches: 5. Germline V lookup: CDR1 MNHEY, CDR2 SMNVEV (reference sequence). The CDR3 consists of 13 residues. This CDR3 is CASRARGDYEQYF. The CDR3 nucleotides are TGTGCCAGCAGGGCACGGGGGGACTACGAGCAGTACTTC.

The chain links TRBV28 to TRBJ2-5, with 10 positions matching TRBD2. V was pared by 2 bases and J by 7 bases, with 10 bases of the junction left unmatched. The CDR3 sequence is 16 residues long. Germline assignment: CDR1 MDHEN and CDR2 SYDVKM. The CDR3 nucleotides are TGTGCCAGCAGTTTAAACCTAGCGGGAGAGTGGGGGACCCAGTACTTC. As protein: CASSLNLAGEWGTQYF.

CDR3 in amino acids: CASSLEGGAAKNIQYF. As DNA, the CDR3 is TGCGCCAGCAGCTTGGAAGGGGGCGCGGCCAAAAACATTCAGTACTTC. The chain is built from TRBV5-1 and TRBJ2-4; 7 nucleotides agree with TRBD1. The germline gives CDR1 SGHRS, CDR2 YFSETQ. This CDR3 spans 16 amino acids. V trimming: 0 bases; J trimming: 1 base; junction bases outside the gene matches: 4.

The chain carries TRBV19 and TRBJ2-3; D is perhaps TRBD2 (5 bases). CDR1 is LNHDA and CDR2 is SQIVND in the germline V gene (reference sequence). Trimming took off 0 bases at V and 2 bases at J, with 12 bases between the two ends. The CDR3 spans 16 residues. In DNA form, the CDR3 reads TGTGCCAGTAGTATAGATCTGTCAGCGGCCACAGATACGCAGTATTTT. Translated, it gives CASSIDLSAATDTQYF.

This clone is a singleton in its sample. The chain is built from TRBV28 and TRBJ2-7; 8 bases line up with TRBD2. The germline CDR1 and CDR2 sequences are MDHEN and SYDVKM. V lost 8 bases to trimming and J lost 1 base; unmatched junction nucleotides: 4. CDR3 length equals 13 residues. In DNA, the CDR3 is TGTGCCAGCTCGGGACTAGATTCCTACGAGCAGTACTTC. Its translation: CASSGLDSYEQYF.

The chain uses TRBV11-2 and TRBJ2-5, with 12 bases aligning to TRBD2. Germline assignment: CDR1 SGHAT and CDR2 FQNNGV. The CDR3 contains 19 residues. After removal of 3 bases from V and 1 base from J, the junction contained 12 bases not matched to a gene. DNA of the CDR3: TGTGCCAGCAGCTTCCACCCCGGACTAGCGGGGCTCCTCCAAGAGACCCAGTACTTC. Amino acids: CASSFHPGLAGLLQETQYF.

The chain joins TRBV19 to TRBJ2-7; D may be TRBD2 (5 bases). Germline CDR1 is LNHDA and CDR2 is SQIVND (reference sequence). This CDR3 region has 14 residues. V lost 3 bases and J 1 base, leaving 10 bases between the germline ends. The chain's CDR3 is CASSMLGVSYEQYF. The CDR3 nucleotides read TGTGCCAGTAGTATGCTCGGGGTTTCCTACGAGCAGTACTTC.

This clone appeared a single time. The chain combines TRBV29-1 with TRBJ2-1; the D call may be TRBD1 or TRBD2 (10 bases each). Trimming left V 4 bases short and J 8 bases short, with 33 bases between. Germline V gene data show CDR1 as SQVTM and CDR2 as ANQGSEA. The CDR3 is 19 residues long. The CDR3 DNA is TGCAGCGTTGCATCGGGACAGGGGCTGTGGCTAGCGGGAGACTATGAGCAGTTCTTC. Translation gives CSVASGQGLWLAGDYEQFF.

The V gene is TRBV13, the J gene TRBJ1-1; D might be TRBD1 (6 bases). Germline V gene sequence: CDR1 PRHDT, CDR2 FYEKMQ (reference sequence). The CDR3 is 16 amino acids. V lost 2 bases and J 3 bases, leaving 16 bases between the germline ends. This chain's CDR3 is CASSLLQGEGDTEAFF. The CDR3 DNA follows: TGTGCCAGCAGCTTATTACAGGGCGAGGGTGACACTGAAGCTTTCTTT.

The rearrangement links TRBV19 to TRBJ2-7; the D gene is possibly TRBD1 (6 bases). Looked up from germline, CDR1 is LNHDA and CDR2 is SQIVND (reference sequence). Trimming shortened V by 6 bases and J by 2 bases, and 11 bases separated the two germline ends. The length of the CDR3 is 13 residues. CDR3 protein: CASSPTGTYEQYF. The CDR3 coding sequence is TGTGCCAGTAGCCCTACAGGGACCTACGAGCAGTACTTC.

This chain joins TRBV9 and TRBJ1-2; D perhaps matches TRBD1 (5 bases). This CDR3 has 17 amino acids. Looked up from germline, CDR1 is SGDLS and CDR2 is YYNGEE. V was trimmed by 7 bases and J by 4 bases, leaving 26 bases between them. CDR3 in DNA: TGTGCCAGCGGCACAGGTTGGGCGCCAGGAACGGGCTATGGCTACACCTTC. Residues: CASGTGWAPGTGYGYTF.

The V call is TRBV4-1, the J call TRBJ2-7; the D is unclear. Germline-derived CDR1 and CDR2 are MGHRA and YSYEKL. The CDR3 consists of 15 residues. The V end lost 1 base, the J end lost 0 bases, and 10 bases lay between the germline ends. As DNA, the CDR3 is TGCGCCAGCAGCCAAGGGACCGATAGCTCCTACGAGCAGTACTTC. Residues: CASSQGTDSSYEQYF.